This T cell receptor beta chain was obtained from a study of OX40 agonist ivuxolimab in advanced cancers. Study-wide context: Dosing consisted of intravenous ivuxolimab at 0.01 to 10 mg/kg every 2 weeks. The study enrolled dose-escalation patients with hepatocellular carcinoma, melanoma, renal cell or head and neck cancer.

Collection of blood occurred at baseline, at cycle 4 day 1, and at cycle 7 day 1. TCRdb's table, derived via immunoSEQ multiplex PCR, lists solely in-frame clones and lacks some. The sample carries 65,000 to 95,000 clones, more than 70% recorded once. Concerning this clone: Its antigen is undetermined.

Findings of the study overall: Researchers report that CD8+ T cells had, on average, more expanded clones than CD4+.

This CDR3 has 17 residues. V lost 5 bases to trimming and J lost 4 bases, with 24 bases between them. Germline lookup yields CDR1 SGHDT and CDR2 YYEEEE. The clonotype was recovered from an adult with an advanced solid tumor such as melanoma, head and neck, liver or kidney cancer. The chain combines TRBV5-6 with TRBJ1-2; tentatively, D is TRBD1 (5 bases). The material sequenced was CD4+ or CD8+ T cells sorted from blood, taken in a trial of the OX40 agonist ivuxolimab. The CDR3 sequence is CASRQRDRLKGTYGYTF. DNA of the CDR3: TGTGCCAGCAGACAGAGGGACCGACTAAAAGGGACCTATGGCTACACCTTC.